Presented here are 20 T cell receptor delta chains from one specimen sequenced in a study of delta chains in infants with herpesvirus infections. TCR cDNA was made from PBMC RNA with gamma- and delta-chain-specific primers. TCRdb ran CATT on the RT-PCR reads. This repertoire shows more than 300 delta-chain clones, over 15% found once; its top ten account for approximately 30%. This specimen was peripheral blood, taken at time point 2 of longitudinal follow-up. These receptors originate from a human donor who was a Ugandan infant, either HIV-exposed or HIV-unexposed (not recorded which).

This clone turned up a few times. A far larger clone lies a single base away; this is likely a read error. The rearrangement joins TRDV2 to TRDJ1, with 8 bases fitting TRDD3. This CDR3 contains 19 residues. Germline V gives CDR1 GEAIGNYY, CDR2 EKD. With V trimmed by 3 bases and J by 2 bases, 19 bases remained unmatched. The CDR3 DNA sequence: TGTGCCTGTGACCCTGTACTGGGGGGCCCAGCGACTTCAACCGATAAACTCATCTTT. This encodes CACDPVLGGPATSTDKLIF.

To note about this clone: It differs at one base from a far larger clone, so likely a read error. The gene calls are TRDV2 and TRDJ3, with 8 positions matching TRDD3. The J gene, left out of TCRdb, was set here by checking the DNA against germline. CDR3 length: 22 amino acids. Germline CDR1 is GEAIGNYY and CDR2 is EKD. Losses at the gene ends were 1 base for V and 2 bases for J; bases not matched to a gene: 18. This chain's CDR3 is CACDTGNNWGPFRPWDTRQMFF. In DNA, the CDR3 is TGTGCCTGTGACACTGGTAATAACTGGGGGCCCTTCCGGCCCTGGGACACCCGACAGATGTTTTTC.

This clone was detected only a few times. With only one base between it and a far larger clone, this is likely a read error. The chain is built from TRDV3 and TRDJ1; the D gene is possibly TRDD3 (6 bases). V was shortened by 1 base and J by 0 bases, with 18 bases between the two germline ends. The germline V gene encodes CDR1 TVYSNPD and CDR2 GDNSRS (reference sequence). CDR3 size: 16 residues. CDR3 in DNA: TGTGCCTTTATCCCGCGAGGGGGGGAGTACACCGATAAACTCATCTTT. Amino acids: CAFIPRGGEYTDKLIF.

This clone is large (0.1 to 1%) in the sample. V and J are TRDV2 and TRDJ3, with 9 bases fitting TRDD3. Looked up from germline, CDR1 is GEAIGNYY and CDR2 is EKD. The J segment lost 0 bases and the V segment lost 0 bases, leaving 11 bases of the junction unmatched. CDR3 length: 21 amino acids. The CDR3, as DNA: TGTGCCTGTGACACCGTTCACCTACTGGGGGACAGCTCCTGGGACACCCGACAGATGTTTTTC. Translated, it gives CACDTVHLLGDSSWDTRQMFF.

About this clone: This probably arose from a read error, given a far larger clone one base away. The rearrangement uses TRDV1 and TRDJ1; D is unclear. Trimming pared 5 bases from V and 0 bases from J, leaving 22 bases between. Germline-derived CDR1 and CDR2 are TSWWSYY and QGS. This CDR3 contains 18 residues. Written as DNA, the CDR3 is TGTGCTCTTGGGATCAGCTGGCCTCTACACGGGGACACCGATAAACTCATCTTT. Protein product: CALGISWPLHGDTDKLIF.

Within the sample, this clone is large. This sequence joins TRDV2 and TRDJ3; 8 bases agree with TRDD3. This CDR3 is 19 amino acids long. From germline, CDR1 is GEAIGNYY and CDR2 EKD. The ends lost 0 bases at V and 0 bases at J; junction bases unmatched: 6. The CDR3 region is CACDTGWGTRSWDTRQMFF. CDR3 sequence (DNA): TGTGCCTGTGACACCGGCTGGGGGACGCGCTCCTGGGACACCCGACAGATGTTTTTC.

Note on this clone: Given a far larger clone just one base away, this is likely a sequencing read error. The V gene is TRDV1, the J gene TRDJ1, with 9 bases that match TRDD3. Trimming cost V 4 bases and J 0 bases; bases outside gene matches: 15. Per the germline V gene, CDR1 is TSWWSYY and CDR2 is QGS. CDR3 length: 19 amino acids. The CDR3 loop reads CALGVIDPTWGINTDKLIF. CDR3 nucleotide sequence: TGTGCTCTTGGGGTGATCGATCCTACCTGGGGGATCAACACCGATAAACTCATCTTT.

This clone is labeled large. The chain links TRDV1 to TRDJ1; 11 bases map to TRDD3. Trimming removed 6 bases from V and 4 bases from J; junction bases left unmatched: 19. The CDR3 consists of 19 residues. The germline gives CDR1 TSWWSYY, CDR2 QGS. The CDR3 loop is CALGHRSRGLGDTFDKLIF. DNA for the CDR3: TGTGCTCTTGGACACCGATCCCGGGGGCTGGGGGATACTTTCGATAAACTCATCTTT.

Concerning this clone itself: The likely explanation is a read error, given a far larger clone one base away. The V gene is TRDV2, the J gene TRDJ1, with 8 bases lining up with TRDD3. TCRdb lists no J gene, so it was determined here by aligning the DNA to germline. V gave up 3 bases and J gave up 8 bases; unmatched junction bases: 13. Germline values: CDR1 GEAIGNYY, CDR2 EKD. The CDR3 is 15 amino acids. The CDR3 nucleotides read TGTGCCTGTGACCGCTTAGCGGGGGATAAGGGAAAACTCATCTTT. This codes for CACDRLAGDKGKLIF.

This clone is judged hyperexpanded. The CDR3 DNA is TGTGCCTGTGACACGGTACTGGGGGATCTCTCCTGGGACACCCGACAGATGTTTTTC. It is translated as CACDTVLGDLSWDTRQMFF. This chain joins TRDV2 and TRDJ3; 10 nucleotides align to TRDD3. The CDR3 has 19 amino acids. Germline V CDR1 and CDR2: GEAIGNYY, EKD. V lost 1 base and J lost 0; bases outside the gene matches: 5.

This clone is hyperexpanded in the sample. The chain uses TRDV1 and TRDJ1, with TRDD3 matching over 10 bases. The junction had 19 bases not matched to a gene; V was cut back by 3 bases and J by 0 bases. This CDR3 spans 21 amino acids. Germline lookup yields CDR1 TSWWSYY and CDR2 QGS. The CDR3 sequence: CALGDHFLRRYWGINTDKLIF. The CDR3 coding sequence is TGTGCTCTTGGGGACCACTTCCTACGTCGGTACTGGGGGATTAACACCGATAAACTCATCTTT.

As concerns this clone: Given a much more abundant clone one base away, this may be a read error. V is TRDV1 and J is TRDJ1; TRDD3 matches at 7 bases. This CDR3 is 22 amino acids long. J gave up 3 bases and V 7 bases, and 32 bases lay outside the gene matches. The germline gives CDR1 TSWWSYY, CDR2 QGS. As DNA, the CDR3 is TGTGCTCTTGAGGACCCCTCACAGGGATACATGGGGGACCTAAAAGGATCCGATAAACTCATCTTT. Translation: CALEDPSQGYMGDLKGSDKLIF.

By frequency in the sample, this clone is large. CDR3 DNA sequence: TGTGCCTTGCCCCTGGGTCCTACACTAGCGGGGGAGTCGGGCTACCACCACCTGTACACCGATAAACTCATCTTT. The encoded protein is CALPLGPTLAGESGYHHLYTDKLIF. The chain links TRDV3 to TRDJ1; TRDD2 or TRDD3 may be the D gene (6 bases each). CDR1 TVYSNPD and CDR2 GDNSRS come from the germline V gene (reference sequence). Trimming removed 3 bases from V and 0 bases from J, with 47 bases in between. The CDR3 covers 25 residues.

As for this clone: This probably arose from a read error, given a far larger clone one base away. The rearrangement links TRDV2 to TRDJ2; the match to TRDD3 covers 11 bases. No J gene was available from TCRdb, and it was assigned here by a germline match of the DNA. This CDR3 is 16 amino acids long. Germline assignment: CDR1 GEAIGNYY and CDR2 EKD. V was clipped by 3 bases and J by 5 bases; unmatched bases: 7. The CDR3 protein is CACDVLGDTHTAQLFF. CDR3 coding DNA: TGTGCCTGTGACGTCCTGGGGGATACACATACAGCACAACTCTTCTTT.

V gene TRDV3 combines with J gene TRDJ1, with 7 positions matching TRDD3. TCRdb supplies no J gene; here it was assigned by aligning the nucleotide sequence to germline. The CDR3 runs 20 residues. CDR1 and CDR2 (germline): TVYSNPD, GDNSRS (reference sequence). The junction had 25 bases not matched to a gene; V was cut back by 3 bases and J by 0 bases. CDR3: CAFKRRVRRAGGAYTDKLIF. The DNA for the CDR3 is TGTGCCTTCAAACGAAGAGTTCGACGGGCTGGGGGGGCTTACACCGATAAACTCATCTTT.

This clone was detected only a few times. It is likely a read error: a sequence one base away is far more abundant. Other DNA sequences in this specimen translate into the identical CDR3. The genes are TRDV1 and TRDJ1; D is perhaps TRDD3 (6 bases). The CDR3 is 16 residues long. Germline loops: CDR1 TSWWSYY, CDR2 QGS. In nucleotides, the CDR3 is TGTGCTCTTGGGGTTAGTACTGGGCCTTACACCGATAAACTAATCTTT. It is translated as CALGVSTGPYTDKLIF.

Remarks on this clone: A far larger clone is just one base off, so this is likely a read error. Other DNA sequences in the sample encode the same CDR3. The J gene is TRDJ1, the V gene TRDV1; 13 nucleotides agree with TRDD3. The CDR3 runs to 20 residues. Germline loops: CDR1 TSWWSYY, CDR2 QGS. J gave up 5 bases and V 0 bases, and 15 bases lay outside the gene matches. The CDR3 nucleotides read TGTGCTCTTGGGGAACTGGGTGGATCACTGGGGGATACGCGAGTTGATAAACTCATCTTT. It translates to CALGELGGSLGDTRVDKLIF.

In this sample, this clone is large (0.1 to 1%). The chain uses TRDV1 and TRDJ1; tentative D call: TRDD2 (5 bases). Germline CDR1 is TSWWSYY and CDR2 is QGS. The CDR3 runs 18 residues. V was pared by 1 base and J by 2 bases, with 20 bases between. CDR3 protein: CALGEQALRNIRTDKLIF. The CDR3 coding sequence is TGTGCTCTTGGGGAACAAGCCCTACGTAATATTAGGACCGATAAACTCATCTTT.

This clone has more than one count but fewer than ten. A read error is likely here: a far larger clone is one base away. Additional DNA sequences in this sample encode the identical CDR3. The chain uses TRDV1 and TRDJ1; the match to TRDD3 covers 8 bases. The CDR3 is 15 residues long. The V gene's germline CDR1 is TSWWSYY and CDR2 QGS. The CDR3 here is CALGVLHLGDTELIF. CDR3 in DNA: TGTGCCCTTGGGGTTCTCCACTTAGGGGATACTGAACTCATCTTT.

This chain uses TRAV29/DV5 with TRDJ1; no firm D call. Germline V gene data show CDR1 as NSMFDY and CDR2 as ISSIKDK. CDR3 length equals 16 residues. The V and J ends lost 1 base and 8 bases respectively, with 24 bases between them. CDR3 nucleotides: TGTGCAGCAAGCTTGGCGCGAGACCCCTCTTCGATAAAACTCATCTTT. It translates to CAASLARDPSSIKLIF.